The source of this TCR beta chain is a study of T cell repertoires in cytomegalovirus infection. At the level of the study: Public TCR beta signature analysis indicated the presence of both CMV infection and matching HLA type. Study results and caveats: CMV carriers with the relevant HLA were identified by cumulative public TCR beta family frequency.

This clonotype appeared a few times. Its specificity is not known. TCRdb passed the reads through MiXCR, listing each CDR3 protein once. The sample records 300,000 to 450,000 distinct CDR3 sequences, about a sixth being singletons. This CDR3 is 14 amino acids long. With 3 bases clipped from V and 3 bases from J, the junction kept 4 bases outside the gene matches. The V gene's germline CDR1 is LNHDA and CDR2 SQIVND (reference sequence). The sequence derives from a human donor in good health (CMV status not recorded). Some clones in this sample may be carry-over from other donors' samples. This chain connects TRBV19 to TRBJ1-1, with 7 bases identical to TRBD1. Sequencing was done on a sample of PBMCs. CDR3 amino acids: CASSMRQGDTEAFF. In DNA form, the CDR3 reads TGTGCCAGTAGTATGCGACAGGGAGACACTGAAGCTTTCTTT.